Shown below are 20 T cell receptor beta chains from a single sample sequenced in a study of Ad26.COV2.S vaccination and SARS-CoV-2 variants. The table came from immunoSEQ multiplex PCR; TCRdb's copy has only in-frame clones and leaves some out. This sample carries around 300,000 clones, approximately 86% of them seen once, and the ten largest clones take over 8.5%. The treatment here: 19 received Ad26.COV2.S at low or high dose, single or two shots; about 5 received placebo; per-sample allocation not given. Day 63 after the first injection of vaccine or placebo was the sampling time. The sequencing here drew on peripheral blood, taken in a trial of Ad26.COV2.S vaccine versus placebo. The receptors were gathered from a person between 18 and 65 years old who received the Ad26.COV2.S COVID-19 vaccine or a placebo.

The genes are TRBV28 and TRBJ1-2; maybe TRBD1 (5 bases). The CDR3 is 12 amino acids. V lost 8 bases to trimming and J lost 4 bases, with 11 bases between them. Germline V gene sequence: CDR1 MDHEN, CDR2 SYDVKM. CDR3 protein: CASSFGAYGYTF. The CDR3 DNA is TGTGCCAGCTCGTTCGGGGCCTATGGCTACACCTTC.

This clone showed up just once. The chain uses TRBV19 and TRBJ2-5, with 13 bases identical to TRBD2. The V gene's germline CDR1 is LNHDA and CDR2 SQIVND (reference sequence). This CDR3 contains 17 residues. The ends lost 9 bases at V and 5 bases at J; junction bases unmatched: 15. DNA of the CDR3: TGTGCCAGCACGCCCAGACTAGCGGGGGGCTCCTATGAGACCCAGTACTTC. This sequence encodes CASTPRLAGGSYETQYF.

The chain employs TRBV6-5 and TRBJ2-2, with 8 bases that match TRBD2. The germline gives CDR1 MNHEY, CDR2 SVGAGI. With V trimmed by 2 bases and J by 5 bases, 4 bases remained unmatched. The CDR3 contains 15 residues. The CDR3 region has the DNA TGTGCCAGCAGTTACGGGACTAGACGGACCGGGGAGCTGTTTTTT. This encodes CASSYGTRRTGELFF.

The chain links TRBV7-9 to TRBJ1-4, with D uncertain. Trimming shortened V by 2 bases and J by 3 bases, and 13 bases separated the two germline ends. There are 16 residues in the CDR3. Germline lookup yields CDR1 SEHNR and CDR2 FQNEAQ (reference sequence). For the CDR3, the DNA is TGTGCCAGCAGCTTAACTTTTGCCGTGTCTAATGAAAAACTGTTTTTT. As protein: CASSLTFAVSNEKLFF.

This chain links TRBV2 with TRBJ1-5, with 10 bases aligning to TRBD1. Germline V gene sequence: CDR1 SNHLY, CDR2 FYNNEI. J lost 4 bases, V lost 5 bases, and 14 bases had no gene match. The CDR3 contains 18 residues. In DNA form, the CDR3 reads TGTGCCAGCAGTTTGAACCGGGACAGGGGTTTGAAAAATCAGCCCCAGCATTTT. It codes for CASSLNRDRGLKNQPQHF.

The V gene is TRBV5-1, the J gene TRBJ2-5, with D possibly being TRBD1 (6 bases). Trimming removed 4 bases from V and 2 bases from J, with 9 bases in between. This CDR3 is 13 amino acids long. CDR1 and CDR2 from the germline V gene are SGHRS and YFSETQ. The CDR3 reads CASSLGGQETQYF. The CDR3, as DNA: TGCGCCAGCAGCCTAGGGGGTCAAGAGACCCAGTACTTC.

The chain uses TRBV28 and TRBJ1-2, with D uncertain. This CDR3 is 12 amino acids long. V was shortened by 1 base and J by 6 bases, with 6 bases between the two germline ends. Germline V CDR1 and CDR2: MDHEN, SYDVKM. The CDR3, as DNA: TGTGCCAGCAGTTTATCGGTCCATGGCTACACCTTC. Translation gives CASSLSVHGYTF.

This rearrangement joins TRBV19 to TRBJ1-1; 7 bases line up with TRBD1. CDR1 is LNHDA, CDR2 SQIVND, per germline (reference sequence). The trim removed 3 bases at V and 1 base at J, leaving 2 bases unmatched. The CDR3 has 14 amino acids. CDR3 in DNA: TGTGCCAGTAGTATGAGACAGGGGAACACTGAAGCTTTCTTT. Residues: CASSMRQGNTEAFF.

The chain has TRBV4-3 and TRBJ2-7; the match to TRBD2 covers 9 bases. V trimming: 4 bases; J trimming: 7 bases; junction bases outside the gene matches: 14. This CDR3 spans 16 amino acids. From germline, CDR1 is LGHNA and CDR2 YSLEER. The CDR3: CASSPRSAGGTWEQYF. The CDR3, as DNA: TGCGCCAGCAGCCCACGCTCCGCGGGAGGGACCTGGGAGCAGTACTTC.

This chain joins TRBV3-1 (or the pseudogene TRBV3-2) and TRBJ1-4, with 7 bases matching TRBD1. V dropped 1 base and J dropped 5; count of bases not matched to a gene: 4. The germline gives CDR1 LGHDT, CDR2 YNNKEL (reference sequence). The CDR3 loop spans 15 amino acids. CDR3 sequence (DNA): TGTGCCAGCAGCCAAGCGGGACAGCCGAATGAAAAACTGTTTTTT. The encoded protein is CASSQAGQPNEKLFF.

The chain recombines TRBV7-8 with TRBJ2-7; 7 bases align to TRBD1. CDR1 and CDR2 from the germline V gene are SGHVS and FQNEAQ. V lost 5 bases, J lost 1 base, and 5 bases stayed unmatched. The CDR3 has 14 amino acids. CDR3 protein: CASSRGQRSYEQYF. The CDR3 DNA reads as TGTGCCAGCAGCCGGGGACAGCGGTCCTACGAGCAGTACTTC.

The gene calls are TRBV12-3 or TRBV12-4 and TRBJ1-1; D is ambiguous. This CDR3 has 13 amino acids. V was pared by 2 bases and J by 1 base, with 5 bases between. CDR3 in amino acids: CASSLLRNTEAFF. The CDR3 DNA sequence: TGTGCCAGCAGTTTACTTCGGAACACTGAAGCTTTCTTT.

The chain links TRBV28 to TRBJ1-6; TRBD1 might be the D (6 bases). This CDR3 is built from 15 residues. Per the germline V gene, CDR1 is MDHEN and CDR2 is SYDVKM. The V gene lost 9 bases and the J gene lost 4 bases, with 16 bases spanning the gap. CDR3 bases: TGTGCCAGTTCAGGGGCCTCAACTTATAATTCACCCCTCCACTTT. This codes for CASSGASTYNSPLHF.

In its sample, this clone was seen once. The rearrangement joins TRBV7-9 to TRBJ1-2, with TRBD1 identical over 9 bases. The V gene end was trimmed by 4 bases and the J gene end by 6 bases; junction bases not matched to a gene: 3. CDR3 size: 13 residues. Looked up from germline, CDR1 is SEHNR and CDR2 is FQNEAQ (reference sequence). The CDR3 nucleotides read TGTGCCAGCAGCTGGGGGACAGGGAATGGCTACACCTTC. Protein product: CASSWGTGNGYTF.

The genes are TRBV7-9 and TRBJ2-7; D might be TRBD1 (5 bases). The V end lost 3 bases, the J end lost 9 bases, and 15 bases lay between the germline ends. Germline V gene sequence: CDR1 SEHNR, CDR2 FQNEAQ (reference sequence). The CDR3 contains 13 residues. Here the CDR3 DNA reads TGTGCCAGCAGCTTGGACACCCTCGGGCCGCAGTACTTC. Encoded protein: CASSLDTLGPQYF.

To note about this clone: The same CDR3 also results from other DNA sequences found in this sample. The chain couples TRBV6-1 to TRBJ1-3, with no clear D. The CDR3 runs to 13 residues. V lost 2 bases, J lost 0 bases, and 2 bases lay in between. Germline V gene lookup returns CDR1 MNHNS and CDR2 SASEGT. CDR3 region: CASSESSGNTIYF. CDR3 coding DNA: TGTGCCAGCAGTGAAAGCTCTGGAAACACCATATATTTT.

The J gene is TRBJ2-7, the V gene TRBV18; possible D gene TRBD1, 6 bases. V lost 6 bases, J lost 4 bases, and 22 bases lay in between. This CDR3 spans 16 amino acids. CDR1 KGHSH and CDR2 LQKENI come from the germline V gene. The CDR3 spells CASSHSGTNGRYEQYF. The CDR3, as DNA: TGTGCCAGCTCGCACTCCGGGACAAATGGGCGGTACGAGCAGTACTTC.

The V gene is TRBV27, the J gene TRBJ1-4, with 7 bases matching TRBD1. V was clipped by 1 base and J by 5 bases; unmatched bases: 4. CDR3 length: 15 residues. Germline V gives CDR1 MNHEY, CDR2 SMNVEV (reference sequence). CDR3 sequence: CASSLYRGANEKLFF. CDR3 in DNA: TGTGCCAGCAGTTTATACAGGGGCGCGAATGAAAAACTGTTTTTT.

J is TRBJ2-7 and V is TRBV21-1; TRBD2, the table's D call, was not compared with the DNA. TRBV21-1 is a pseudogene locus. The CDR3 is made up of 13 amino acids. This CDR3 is CASSNDCSHEQYF. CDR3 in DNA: TGTGCCAGCAGCAATGACTGTTCCCACGAGCAGTACTTC.

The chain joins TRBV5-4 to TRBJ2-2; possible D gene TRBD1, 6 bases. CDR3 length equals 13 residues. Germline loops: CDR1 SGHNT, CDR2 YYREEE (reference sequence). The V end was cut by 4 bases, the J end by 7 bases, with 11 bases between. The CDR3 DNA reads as TGTGCCAGCAGCATAACAGGGATCGGGGAGCTGTTTTTT. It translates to CASSITGIGELFF.